Following are 24 T cell receptor beta chains from one sample sequenced in a study of shared clonotypes between healthy human individuals. The table came from immunoSEQ multiplex PCR; TCRdb's copy has only in-frame clones and leaves some out. The sample includes 2 million to 2.5 million clones, about 90% of them seen just once. Sample: naive CD4+ T cells from PBMCs. Subset: CD45RA+ positively selected. The receptors shown here come from a man between 18 and 35 years old in good health. Some clones in this sample may be carry-over from other donors' samples.

This chain uses TRBV30 with TRBJ2-7, with D unresolved. Germline V gene lookup returns CDR1 GTSNPN and CDR2 SVGIG (reference sequence). The germline V and J ends were trimmed by 3 bases and 2 bases, with 20 bases remaining between them. The length of the CDR3 is 16 residues. Here the CDR3 reads CAWSLFGTQRTYEQYF. In nucleotides, the CDR3 is TGTGCCTGGAGCCTTTTCGGAACTCAAAGAACCTACGAGCAGTACTTC. The variable domain in full, with the rest retrieved from reference TRBV30 and TRBJ2-7, is SQTIHQWPATLVQPVGSPLSLECTVEGTSNPNLYWYRQAAGRGLQLLFYSVGIGQISSEVPQNLSASRPQDRQFILSSKKLLLSDSGFYLCAWSLFGTQRTYEQYFGPGTRLTVT.

The chain is built from TRBV7-9 and TRBJ2-3; D may be TRBD2 (5 bases). The V gene's germline CDR1 is SEHNR and CDR2 FQNEAQ (reference sequence). This CDR3 comprises 14 residues. Trimming cost V 8 bases and J 0 bases, with 12 bases left between them. The CDR3 here is CASLWGASTDTQYF. CDR3 DNA: TGTGCCAGCCTGTGGGGAGCGAGCACAGATACGCAGTATTTT.

The rearrangement joins TRBV11-2 to TRBJ1-1; 8 bases map to TRBD1. The junction had 17 bases not matched to a gene; V was cut back by 4 bases and J by 7 bases. CDR3 length: 17 amino acids. Germline V lookup: CDR1 SGHAT, CDR2 FQNNGV. The CDR3 sequence is CASSSRLKDRVGVEAFF. CDR3 DNA sequence: TGTGCCAGCAGCTCGAGATTAAAGGACAGGGTGGGGGTTGAAGCTTTCTTT.

The V call is TRBV10-3, the J call TRBJ1-4, with D unresolved. Per germline, CDR1 ENHRY and CDR2 SYGVKD. The length of the CDR3 is 13 residues. Trimming pared 3 bases from V and 5 bases from J, leaving 7 bases between. The CDR3 protein is CAISDGRNEKLFF. CDR3 nucleotide sequence: TGTGCCATCAGTGATGGTCGGAATGAAAAACTGTTTTTT.

The V and J genes are TRBV4-3 and TRBJ1-3, with D unresolved. The germline V gene encodes CDR1 LGHNA and CDR2 YSLEER. This CDR3 has 16 residues. V lost 0 bases and J 7 bases, leaving 16 bases between the germline ends. Here the CDR3 reads CASSQDRRAVGNTIYF. DNA of the CDR3: TGCGCCAGCAGCCAAGATAGACGGGCGGTAGGGAACACCATATATTTT.

V and J are TRBV7-2 and TRBJ2-3; 14 nucleotides agree with TRBD2. CDR3 length: 15 amino acids. Germline V gene data show CDR1 as SGHTA and CDR2 as FQGNSA. J gave up 7 bases and V 5 bases, and 5 bases lay outside the gene matches. In DNA, the CDR3 is TGTGCCAGCAGCCAGGGGACTAGCGGGAGAAATACGCAGTATTTT. Encoded protein: CASSQGTSGRNTQYF.

Turning to this clone: Other DNA sequences from this sample encode an identical CDR3 as well. The chain has TRBV7-3 and TRBJ2-5, with D uncertain. Trimming took 2 bases from V and 3 from J, leaving 7 bases between them. CDR1 and CDR2 from the germline V gene are SGHTA and FQGTGA. This CDR3 is 13 amino acids long. CDR3 DNA: TGTGCCAGCAGCTTAGTTAGGGAAGAGACCCAGTACTTC. The encoded protein is CASSLVREETQYF.

The chain uses TRBV30 and TRBJ1-6; D is uncertain. The V end lost 0 bases, the J end lost 2 bases, and 2 bases lay between the germline ends. CDR3 size: 13 residues. CDR1 is GTSNPN and CDR2 is SVGIG in the germline V gene (reference sequence). CDR3 sequence (DNA): TGTGCCTGGAGTGTGGCCTATAATTCACCCCTCCACTTT. Translating it yields CAWSVAYNSPLHF.

This chain links TRBV6-5 with TRBJ1-3; D call uncertain. The CDR3 consists of 14 residues. Per germline, CDR1 MNHEY and CDR2 SVGAGI. V was pared by 6 bases and J by 0 bases, with 9 bases between. CDR3 in DNA: TGTGCCAGCAGGAGGGCCAGCTCTGGAAACACCATATATTTT. This translates into CASRRASSGNTIYF.

A word on this clone: Other nucleotide sequences from this sample produce the same CDR3. The chain is built from TRBV7-9 and TRBJ1-5, with 7 bases fitting TRBD1. The length of the CDR3 is 16 residues. V shed 1 base and J 4 bases; nucleotides not matched to a gene: 7. Per germline, CDR1 SEHNR and CDR2 FQNEAQ (reference sequence). The DNA of the CDR3 is TGTGCCAGCAGCTTAGGACAGGGAATTGGGAATCAGCCCCAGCATTTT. Translation gives CASSLGQGIGNQPQHF.

The chain combines TRBV27 with TRBJ2-3, with 7 bases aligning to TRBD2. V dropped 2 bases and J dropped 1; count of bases not matched to a gene: 15. This CDR3 region has 19 residues. Germline V gene sequence: CDR1 MNHEY, CDR2 SMNVEV (reference sequence). CDR3 nucleotides: TGTGCCAGCAGTTTAATTCGGGCGGGAGCGCCCATGGGCACAGATACGCAGTATTTT. It yields the protein CASSLIRAGAPMGTDTQYF.

V usage is TRBV5-6 and J usage is TRBJ2-6; perhaps D is TRBD1 or TRBD2 (5 bases each). CDR3 size: 18 residues. Germline V lookup: CDR1 SGHDT, CDR2 YYEEEE. V lost 2 bases and J 1 base, leaving 16 bases between the germline ends. The CDR3 loop is CASSLAGRDPSGANVLTF. The CDR3 DNA sequence: TGTGCCAGCAGCTTAGCAGGCAGGGACCCTTCTGGGGCCAACGTCCTGACTTTC.

The chain couples TRBV7-3 to TRBJ2-3; TRBD2 matches 8 bases. In germline, CDR1 is SGHTA, CDR2 FQGTGA. V lost 4 bases to trimming and J lost 2 bases; unmatched junction nucleotides: 5. The CDR3 is made up of 15 amino acids. CDR3 loop: CASSSLAAITDTQYF. The CDR3 region has the DNA TGTGCCAGCAGCTCACTAGCGGCAATCACAGATACGCAGTATTTT.

This clone was seen just once. V usage is TRBV5-6 and J usage is TRBJ2-5; D not resolved. The CDR3 loop spans 14 amino acids. Between the trimmed V and J ends, which lost 4 bases and 2 bases, there was a span of 12 bases. The germline V gene encodes CDR1 SGHDT and CDR2 YYEEEE. The CDR3, as DNA: TGTGCCAGCAGCCCTGGACCCGTACAAGAGACCCAGTACTTC. It translates to CASSPGPVQETQYF.

The chain carries TRBV18 and TRBJ2-7; D is unresolved. The CDR3 runs 13 residues. V lost 6 bases and J lost 2, with 11 bases in between. Germline V gene sequence: CDR1 KGHSH, CDR2 LQKENI. The CDR3 loop reads CASSPSRAYEQYF. Written as DNA, the CDR3 is TGTGCCAGCTCCCCGAGCCGTGCCTACGAGCAGTACTTC.

The chain joins TRBV11-2 to TRBJ2-7; D is possibly TRBD1 or TRBD2 (5 bases each). V dropped 1 base and J dropped 2 bases, with 15 bases sitting between them. CDR1 and CDR2 (germline): SGHAT, FQNNGV. The CDR3 is 16 amino acids. The CDR3 DNA reads as TGTGCCAGCAGCTTAGGGGGCGCAAACGGGGCCTACGAGCAGTACTTC. Amino acids: CASSLGGANGAYEQYF. The full variable domain, its missing parts supplied by reference TRBV11-2 and TRBJ2-7, is EAGVAQSPRYKIIEKRQSVAFWCNPISGHATLYWYQQILGQGPKLLIQFQNNGVVDDSQLPKDRFSAERLKGVDSTLKIQPAKLEDSAVYLCASSLGGANGAYEQYFGPGTRLTVT.

This chain links TRBV12-5 with TRBJ1-3; D unclear. Looked up from germline, CDR1 is LGHNT and CDR2 is FRNRAP. V was trimmed by 3 bases and J by 0 bases, leaving 12 bases between them. This CDR3 is built from 16 residues. CDR3 amino acids: CASGLEVPFSGNTIYF. DNA for the CDR3: TGTGCTAGTGGTTTAGAGGTCCCCTTCTCTGGAAACACCATATATTTT. Full variable domain (outside the CDR3, taken from reference TRBV12-5 and TRBJ1-3): DARVTQTPRHKVTEMGQEVTMRCQPILGHNTVFWYRQTMMQGLELLAYFRNRAPLDDSGMPKDRFSAEMPDATLATLKIQPSEPRDSAVYFCASGLEVPFSGNTIYFGEGSWLTVV.

The chain has TRBV9 and TRBJ1-3; D possibly corresponds to TRBD1 (5 bases). Germline loops: CDR1 SGDLS, CDR2 YYNGEE. Trimming took 0 bases from V and 6 from J, leaving 7 bases between them. The CDR3 has 13 amino acids. This chain's CDR3 is CASSVGQKNTIYF. The DNA of the CDR3 is TGTGCCAGCAGCGTAGGACAGAAAAACACCATATATTTT.

This clone was detected only once. The genes are TRBV6-6 and TRBJ1-2; unclear D gene. CDR3 length equals 13 residues. The V gene lost 6 bases and the J gene lost 7 bases, with 15 bases spanning the gap. Germline loops: CDR1 MNHNY, CDR2 SVGAGI (reference sequence). The DNA of the CDR3 is TGTGCCAGCAGCACCACTCGAGCGAGTGGCTACACCTTC. This codes for CASSTTRASGYTF.

The chain is built from TRBV28 and TRBJ1-4, with D possibly being TRBD1 (5 bases). The CDR3 totals 16 residues. Between the trimmed V and J ends, which lost 8 bases and 8 bases, there was a span of 24 bases. Germline CDR1 MDHEN, CDR2 SYDVKM. The CDR3 bases are TGTGCCAGCCAAGGGACGAGCGCTATACGGCGGGAAAAACTGTTTTTT. Its protein is CASQGTSAIRREKLFF.

This chain uses TRBV5-1 with TRBJ1-2, with D possibly being TRBD1 (6 bases). The CDR3 has 11 residues. Germline lookup yields CDR1 SGHRS and CDR2 YFSETQ. Trimming left V 2 bases short and J 10 bases short, with 9 bases between. The DNA of the CDR3 is TGCGCCAGCAGCTTTGGACAGTTCTACACCTTC. Protein sequence: CASSFGQFYTF.

The chain carries TRBV11-1 and TRBJ2-5; TRBD1 matches 9 bases. The J call may be in error: the DNA end matches TRBJ2-7 better. The germline gives CDR1 SGHAT, CDR2 FQDESV (reference sequence). This CDR3 comprises 14 residues. The chain's CDR3 is CASSLGQGPYEQYF. The DNA of the CDR3 is TGTGCCAGCAGCTTGGGACAGGGTCCCTACGAGCAGTACTTC.

The chain links TRBV4-3 to TRBJ2-3, with 9 bases matching TRBD2. Germline CDR1 and CDR2: LGHNA and YSLEER. The CDR3 extends over 17 amino acids. The V and J ends lost 0 bases and 5 bases, in that order; junction bases with no gene match: 9. CDR3 protein: CASSQDLAGVSGDTQYF. CDR3 DNA: TGCGCCAGCAGCCAAGACTTAGCGGGAGTGTCCGGAGATACGCAGTATTTT.

In DNA, the CDR3 is TGTGCCAGCAGCAAAGGTTCGAACGAGCAGTACTTC. This gives the protein CASSKGSNEQYF. This chain links TRBV21-1 with TRBJ2-7. TRBV21-1 is listed as a pseudogene. There are 12 residues in the CDR3.